These 4 T cell receptor beta chains were sequenced from one sample in a study of radiation and T cells in renal cell carcinoma. The protocol was immunoSEQ multiplex PCR, while the TCRdb copy is restricted to in-frame clones and leaves out a portion. The profile shows tens of thousands of clones, more than 60% of them singletons. Time point given: baseline pretreatment blood. Treatment reported: 15 Gy SBRT to primary tumor, nephrectomy 4 weeks later. This sample comprised blood, obtained from a patient whose treatment included radiotherapy and nephrectomy. The receptors were gathered from a man aged 55-75 years with renal cell carcinoma.

The chain carries TRBV9 and TRBJ2-1, with a weak D call TRBD2 (7 bases). Between the trimmed V and J ends, which lost 4 bases and 0 bases, there was a span of 14 bases. In germline, CDR1 is SGDLS, CDR2 YYNGEE. The CDR3 loop spans 16 amino acids. In DNA form, the CDR3 reads TGTGCCAGCAGCCCCTCTGGGGGGGCCTCCTACAATGAGCAGTTCTTC. It translates to CASSPSGGASYNEQFF.

The rearrangement links TRBV29-1 to TRBJ1-4, with 10 bases that match TRBD1. Germline CDR1 is SQVTM and CDR2 is ANQGSEA. The CDR3 has 13 amino acids. The V segment lost 6 bases and the J segment 6 bases; nucleotides outside the gene matches: 4. The CDR3 sequence is CSVPGTGDEKLFF. CDR3 DNA sequence: TGCAGCGTCCCCGGGACAGGGGATGAAAAACTGTTTTTT.

This rearrangement joins TRBV6-5 to TRBJ2-5, with D tentatively TRBD1 or TRBD2 (5 bases each). This CDR3 comprises 13 residues. CDR1 is MNHEY and CDR2 is SVGAGI in the germline V gene. The V and J ends lost 7 bases and 4 bases respectively, with 13 bases between them. The chain's CDR3 is CASTSPGGETQYF. CDR3 bases: TGTGCCAGCACATCCCCTGGGGGAGAGACCCAGTACTTC.

This clone was detected a few times. V and J are TRBV5-1 and TRBJ1-6; D is possibly TRBD1 (5 bases). CDR1 is SGHRS and CDR2 is YFSETQ in the germline V gene. This CDR3 contains 15 residues. Between the trimmed V and J ends, which lost 0 bases and 7 bases, there was a span of 11 bases. The CDR3 spells CASSLGDSRNSPLHF. The CDR3 DNA is TGCGCCAGCAGCTTGGGGGACTCTCGGAATTCACCCCTCCACTTT.